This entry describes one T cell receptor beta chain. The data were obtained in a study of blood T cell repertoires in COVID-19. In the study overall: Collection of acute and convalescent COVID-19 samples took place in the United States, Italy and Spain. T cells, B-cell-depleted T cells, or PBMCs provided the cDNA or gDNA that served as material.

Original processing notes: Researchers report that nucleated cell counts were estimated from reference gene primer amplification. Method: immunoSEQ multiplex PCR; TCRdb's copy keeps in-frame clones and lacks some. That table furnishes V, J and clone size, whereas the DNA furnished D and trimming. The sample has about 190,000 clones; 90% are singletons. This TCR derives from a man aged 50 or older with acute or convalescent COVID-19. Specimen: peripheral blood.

The CDR3 reads CASSQSEGTGTQYF. As DNA, the CDR3 is TGTGCCAGCAGCCAAAGTGAGGGAACGGGTACGCAGTATTTT. V usage is TRBV3-1 (or the pseudogene TRBV3-2) and J usage is TRBJ2-3, with a possible D match to TRBD2 (5 bases). Trimming pared 2 bases from V and 8 bases from J, leaving 14 bases between. This CDR3 contains 14 residues. In germline, CDR1 is LGHDT, CDR2 YNNKEL (reference sequence).